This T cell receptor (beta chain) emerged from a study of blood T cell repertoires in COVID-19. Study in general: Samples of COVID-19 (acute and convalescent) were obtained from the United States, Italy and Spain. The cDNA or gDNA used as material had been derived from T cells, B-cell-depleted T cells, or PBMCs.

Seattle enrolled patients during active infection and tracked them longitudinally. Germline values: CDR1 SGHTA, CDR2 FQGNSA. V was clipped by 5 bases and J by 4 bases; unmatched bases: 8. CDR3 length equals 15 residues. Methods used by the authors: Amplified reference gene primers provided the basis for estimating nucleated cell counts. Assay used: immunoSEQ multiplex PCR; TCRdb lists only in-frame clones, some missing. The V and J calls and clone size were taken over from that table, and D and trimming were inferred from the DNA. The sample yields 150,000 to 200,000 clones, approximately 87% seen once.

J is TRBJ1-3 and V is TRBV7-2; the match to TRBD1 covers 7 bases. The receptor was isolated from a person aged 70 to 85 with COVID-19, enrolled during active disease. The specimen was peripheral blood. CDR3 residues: CASSPRDREGNTIYF. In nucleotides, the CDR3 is TGTGCCAGCAGCCCTCGGGACAGAGAAGGAAACACCATATATTTT. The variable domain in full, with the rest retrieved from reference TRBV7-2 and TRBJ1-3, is GAGVSQSPSNKVTEKGKDVELRCDPISGHTALYWYRQSLGQGLEFLIYFQGNSAPDKSGLPSDRFSAERTGGSVSTLTIQRTQQEDSAVYLCASSPRDREGNTIYFGEGSWLTVV.